One T cell receptor (beta chain) is described in this entry. The length of the CDR3 is 15 residues. The V end lost 0 bases, the J end lost 4 bases, and 12 bases lay between the germline ends. Germline V gives CDR1 SGHRS, CDR2 YFSETQ. This sample is part of a study of beta chain features in type 1 diabetes. Expressed TCRB transcripts got sequenced, as all isolated RNA was reverse transcribed. Measured with immunoSEQ multiplex PCR; TCRdb has only the in-frame clones, and not every one. Here the sample spans 130,000 or so clones, 9.7% being singletons. This receptor was taken from a woman between 35 and 50 years old in good health. The source material was central memory CD4+ T cells from blood. The gene calls are TRBV5-1 and TRBJ2-3; tentative D call: TRBD2 (7 bases). CDR3 coding DNA: TGCGCCAGCAGCTTGGGTGGGGGGGCAGCAGATACGCAGTATTTT. Protein sequence: CASSLGGGAADTQYF.